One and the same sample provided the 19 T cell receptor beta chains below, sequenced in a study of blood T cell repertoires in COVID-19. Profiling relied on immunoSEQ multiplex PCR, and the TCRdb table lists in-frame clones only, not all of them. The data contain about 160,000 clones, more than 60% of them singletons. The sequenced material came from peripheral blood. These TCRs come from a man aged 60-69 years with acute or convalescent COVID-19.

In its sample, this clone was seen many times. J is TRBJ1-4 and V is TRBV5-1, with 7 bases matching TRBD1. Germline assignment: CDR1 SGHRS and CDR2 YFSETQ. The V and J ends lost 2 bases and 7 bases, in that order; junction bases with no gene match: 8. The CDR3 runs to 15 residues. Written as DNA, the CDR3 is TGCGCCAGCAGCTTCGGACAGGTTGATAGTGAAAAACTGTTTTTT. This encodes CASSFGQVDSEKLFF.

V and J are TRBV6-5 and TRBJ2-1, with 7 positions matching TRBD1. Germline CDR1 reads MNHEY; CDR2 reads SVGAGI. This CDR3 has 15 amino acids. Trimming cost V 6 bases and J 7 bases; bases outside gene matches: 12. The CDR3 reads CASSKQTGPWNEQFF. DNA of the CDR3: TGTGCCAGCAGCAAGCAGACAGGGCCTTGGAATGAGCAGTTCTTC.

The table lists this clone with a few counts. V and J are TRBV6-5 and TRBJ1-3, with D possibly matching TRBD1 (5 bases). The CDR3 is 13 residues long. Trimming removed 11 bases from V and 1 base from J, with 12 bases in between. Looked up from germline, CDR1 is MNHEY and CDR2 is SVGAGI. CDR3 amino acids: CAAGEWSGNTIYF. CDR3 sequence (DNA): TGTGCCGCGGGGGAGTGGTCTGGAAACACCATATATTTT.

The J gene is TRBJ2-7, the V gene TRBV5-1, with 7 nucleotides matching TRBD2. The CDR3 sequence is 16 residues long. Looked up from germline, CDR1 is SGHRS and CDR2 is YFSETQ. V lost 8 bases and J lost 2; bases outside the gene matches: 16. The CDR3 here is CASAQGGLAAAYEQYF. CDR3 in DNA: TGCGCCAGTGCCCAAGGAGGGCTAGCGGCTGCCTACGAGCAGTACTTC.

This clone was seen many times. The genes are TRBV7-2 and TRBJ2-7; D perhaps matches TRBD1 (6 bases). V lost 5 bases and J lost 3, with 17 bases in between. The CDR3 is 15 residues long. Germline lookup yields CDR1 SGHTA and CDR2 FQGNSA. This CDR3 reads CASSPEPLQGYEQYF. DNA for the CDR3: TGTGCCAGCAGCCCAGAGCCCCTACAGGGCTACGAGCAGTACTTC.

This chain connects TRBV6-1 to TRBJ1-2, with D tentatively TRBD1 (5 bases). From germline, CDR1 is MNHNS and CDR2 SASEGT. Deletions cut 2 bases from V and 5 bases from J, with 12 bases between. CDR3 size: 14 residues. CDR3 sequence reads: CASSELQGFYGYTF. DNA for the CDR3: TGTGCCAGCAGTGAACTGCAGGGCTTTTATGGCTACACCTTC.

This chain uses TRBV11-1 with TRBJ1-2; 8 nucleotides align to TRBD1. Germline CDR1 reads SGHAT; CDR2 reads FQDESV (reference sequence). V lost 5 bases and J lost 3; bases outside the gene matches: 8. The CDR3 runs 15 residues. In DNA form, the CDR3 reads TGTGCCAGCAGCGAACGGACAGGGTGGGACTATGGCTACACCTTC. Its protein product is CASSERTGWDYGYTF.

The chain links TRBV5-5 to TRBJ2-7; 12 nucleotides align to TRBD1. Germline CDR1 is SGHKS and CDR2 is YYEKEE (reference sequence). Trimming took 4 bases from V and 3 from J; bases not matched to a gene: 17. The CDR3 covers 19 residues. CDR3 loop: CASSPSGAKGDRGLYEQYF. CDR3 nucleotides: TGTGCCAGCAGCCCCTCGGGCGCGAAGGGGGACAGGGGGCTCTACGAGCAGTACTTC.

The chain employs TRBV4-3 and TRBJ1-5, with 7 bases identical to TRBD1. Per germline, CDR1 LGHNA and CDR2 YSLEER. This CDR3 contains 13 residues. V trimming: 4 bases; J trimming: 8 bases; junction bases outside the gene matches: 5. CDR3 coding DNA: TGCGCCAGCAGCCTAGACAGGGTGAAGCCCCAGCATTTT. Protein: CASSLDRVKPQHF.

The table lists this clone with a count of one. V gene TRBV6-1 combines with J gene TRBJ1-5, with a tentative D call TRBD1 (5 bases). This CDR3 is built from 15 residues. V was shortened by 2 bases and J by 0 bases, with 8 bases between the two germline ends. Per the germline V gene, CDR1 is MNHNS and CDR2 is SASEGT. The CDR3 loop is CASSEMGRSNQPQHF. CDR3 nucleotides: TGTGCCAGCAGTGAAATGGGGCGTAGCAATCAGCCCCAGCATTTT.

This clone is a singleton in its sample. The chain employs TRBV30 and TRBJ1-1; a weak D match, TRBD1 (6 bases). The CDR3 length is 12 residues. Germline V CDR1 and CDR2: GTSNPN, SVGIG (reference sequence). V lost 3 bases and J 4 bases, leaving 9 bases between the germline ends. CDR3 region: CAWSKGVTEAFF. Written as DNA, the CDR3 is TGTGCCTGGAGCAAGGGGGTCACTGAAGCTTTCTTT.

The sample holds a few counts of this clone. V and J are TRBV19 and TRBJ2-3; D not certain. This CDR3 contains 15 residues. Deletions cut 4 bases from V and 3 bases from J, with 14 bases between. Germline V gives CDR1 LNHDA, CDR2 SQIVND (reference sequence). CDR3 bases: TGTGCCAGTAGTACAGAGGCCACCCTGACAGATACGCAGTATTTT. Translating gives CASSTEATLTDTQYF.

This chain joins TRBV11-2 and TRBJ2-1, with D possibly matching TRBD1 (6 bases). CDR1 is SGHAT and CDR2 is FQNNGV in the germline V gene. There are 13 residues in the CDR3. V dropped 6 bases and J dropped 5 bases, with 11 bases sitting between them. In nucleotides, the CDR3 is TGTGCCAGCAGGCGTACAGGGAACAATGAGCAGTTCTTC. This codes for CASRRTGNNEQFF.

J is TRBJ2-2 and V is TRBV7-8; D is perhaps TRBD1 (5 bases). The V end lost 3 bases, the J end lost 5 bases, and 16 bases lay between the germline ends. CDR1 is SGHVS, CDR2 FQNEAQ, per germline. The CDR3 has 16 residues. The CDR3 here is CASSFPTSGWTGELFF. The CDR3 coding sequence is TGTGCCAGCAGCTTTCCAACCTCAGGGTGGACCGGGGAGCTGTTTTTT.

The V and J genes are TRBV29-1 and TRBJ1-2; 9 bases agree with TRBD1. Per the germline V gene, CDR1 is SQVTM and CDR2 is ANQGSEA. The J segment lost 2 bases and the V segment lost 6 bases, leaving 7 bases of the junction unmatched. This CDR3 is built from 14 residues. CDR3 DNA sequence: TGCAGCGTCCAAAGGACAGGGGCAAACTATGGCTACACCTTC. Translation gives CSVQRTGANYGYTF.

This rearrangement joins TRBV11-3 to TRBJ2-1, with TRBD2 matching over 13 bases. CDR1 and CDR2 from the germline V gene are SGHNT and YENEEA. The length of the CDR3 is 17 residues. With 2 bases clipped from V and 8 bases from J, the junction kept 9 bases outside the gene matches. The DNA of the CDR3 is TGTGCCAGCAGCTTAAGAAAAACTAGCGGGGGGGTGTATGAGCAGTTCTTC. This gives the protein CASSLRKTSGGVYEQFF.

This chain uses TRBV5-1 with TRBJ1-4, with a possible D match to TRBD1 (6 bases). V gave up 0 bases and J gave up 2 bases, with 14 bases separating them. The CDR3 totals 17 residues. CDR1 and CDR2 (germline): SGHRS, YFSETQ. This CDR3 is CASSLGPTGTTNEKLFF. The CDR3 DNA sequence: TGCGCCAGCAGCTTGGGCCCTACAGGGACGACTAATGAAAAACTGTTTTTT. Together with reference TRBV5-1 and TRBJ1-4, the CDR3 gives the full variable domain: KAGVTQTPRYLIKTRGQQVTLSCSPISGHRSVSWYQQTPGQGLQFLFEYFSETQRNKGNFPGRFSGRQFSNSRSEMNVSTLELGDSALYLCASSLGPTGTTNEKLFFGSGTQLSVL.

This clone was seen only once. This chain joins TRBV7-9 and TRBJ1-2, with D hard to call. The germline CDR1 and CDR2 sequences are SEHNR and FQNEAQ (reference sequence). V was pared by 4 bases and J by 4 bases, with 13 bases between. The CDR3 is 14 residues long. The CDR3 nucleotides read TGTGCCAGCAGCTCCCAGAGGCAGAGCTATGGCTACACCTTC. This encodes CASSSQRQSYGYTF.

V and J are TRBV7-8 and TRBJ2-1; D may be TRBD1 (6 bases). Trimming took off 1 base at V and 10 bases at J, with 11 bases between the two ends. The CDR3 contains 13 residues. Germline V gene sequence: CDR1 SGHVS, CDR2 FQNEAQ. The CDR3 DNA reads TGTGCCAGCAGCTTAGTAAAGGGGGACGAGCAGTTCTTC. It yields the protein CASSLVKGDEQFF.